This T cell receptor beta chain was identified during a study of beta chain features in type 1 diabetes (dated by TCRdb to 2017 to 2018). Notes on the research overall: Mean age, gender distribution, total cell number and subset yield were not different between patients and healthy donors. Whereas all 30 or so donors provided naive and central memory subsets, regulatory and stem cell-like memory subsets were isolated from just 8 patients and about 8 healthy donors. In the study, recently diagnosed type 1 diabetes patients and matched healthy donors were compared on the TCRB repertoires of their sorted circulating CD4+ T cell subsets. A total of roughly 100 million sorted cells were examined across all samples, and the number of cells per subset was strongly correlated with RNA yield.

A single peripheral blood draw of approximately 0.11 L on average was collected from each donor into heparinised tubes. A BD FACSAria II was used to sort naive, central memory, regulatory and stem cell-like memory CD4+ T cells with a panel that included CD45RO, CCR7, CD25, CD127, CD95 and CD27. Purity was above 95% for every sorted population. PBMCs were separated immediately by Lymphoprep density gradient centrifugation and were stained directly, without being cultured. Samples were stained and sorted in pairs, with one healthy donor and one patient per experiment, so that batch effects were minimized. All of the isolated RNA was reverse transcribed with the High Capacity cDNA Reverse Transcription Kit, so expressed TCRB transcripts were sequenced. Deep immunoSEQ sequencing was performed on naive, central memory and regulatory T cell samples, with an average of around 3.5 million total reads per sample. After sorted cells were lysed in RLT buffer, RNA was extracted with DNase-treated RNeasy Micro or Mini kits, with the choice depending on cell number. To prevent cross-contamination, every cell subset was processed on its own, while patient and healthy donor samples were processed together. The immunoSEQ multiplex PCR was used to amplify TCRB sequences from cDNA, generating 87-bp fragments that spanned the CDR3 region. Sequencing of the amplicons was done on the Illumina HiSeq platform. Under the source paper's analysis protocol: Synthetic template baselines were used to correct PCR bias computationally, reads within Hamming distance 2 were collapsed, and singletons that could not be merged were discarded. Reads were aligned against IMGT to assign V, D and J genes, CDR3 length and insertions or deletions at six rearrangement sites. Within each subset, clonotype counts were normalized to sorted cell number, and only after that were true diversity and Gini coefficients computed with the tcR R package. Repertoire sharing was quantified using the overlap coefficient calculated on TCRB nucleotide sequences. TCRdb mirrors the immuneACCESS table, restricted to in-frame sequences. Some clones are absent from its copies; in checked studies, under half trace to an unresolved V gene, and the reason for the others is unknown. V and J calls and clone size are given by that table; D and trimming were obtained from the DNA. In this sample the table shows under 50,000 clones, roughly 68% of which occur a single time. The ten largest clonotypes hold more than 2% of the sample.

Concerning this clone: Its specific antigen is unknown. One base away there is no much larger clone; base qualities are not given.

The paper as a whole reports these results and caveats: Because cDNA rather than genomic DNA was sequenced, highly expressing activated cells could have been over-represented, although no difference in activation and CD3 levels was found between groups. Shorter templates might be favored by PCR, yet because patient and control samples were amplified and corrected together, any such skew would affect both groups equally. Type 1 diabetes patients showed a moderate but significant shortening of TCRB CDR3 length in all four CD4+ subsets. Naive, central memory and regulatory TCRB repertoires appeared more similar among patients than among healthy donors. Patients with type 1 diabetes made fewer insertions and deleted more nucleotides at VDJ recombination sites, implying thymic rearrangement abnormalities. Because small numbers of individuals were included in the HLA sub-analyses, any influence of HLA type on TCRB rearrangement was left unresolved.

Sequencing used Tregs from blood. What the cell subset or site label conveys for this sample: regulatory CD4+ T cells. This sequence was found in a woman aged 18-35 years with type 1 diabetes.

The encoded CDR3 is CASTGGAYGYTF. The nucleotide sequence is given as TGTGCCAGCACAGGGGGAGCCTATGGCTACACCTTC. The sequence links TRBV11-2 to TRBJ1-2, with TRBD1 identical over 7 junction bases. V is trimmed back by 7 bases and J by 4 bases, and the junction contains 3 bases that no gene match accounts for. Taken from cysteine to phenylalanine, the CDR3 has 12 residues. Only CDR3 DNA remains: 36 bases, in frame from the first base. The germline V gene yields SGHAT for CDR1 and FQNNGV for CDR2.